Detailed here is one TCR beta chain. This record belongs to a study of Graves' ophthalmopathy and Graves' hyperthyroidism. Amplification of the TCR beta CDR3 regions used RNA transcripts (as template). Amplification began with first-round RT-PCR using HTBI primers, then second-round multiplex PCR was performed. TCRdb independently ran MiXCR on the multiplex PCR reads; one entry per CDR3 protein. The data hold some 1.1 million distinct CDR3 sequences, with about two fifths observed a single time. Sequenced input: peripheral blood or thyroid tissue (not recorded which). The origin of this receptor is an adult man with Graves' hyperthyroidism.

The CDR3 DNA follows: TGTGCCATGGGGGCAGGCGGGACCCAGTACTTC. Protein: CAMGAGGTQYF. J is TRBJ2-5 and V is TRBV28, with D perhaps TRBD1 (6 bases). Looked up from germline, CDR1 is MDHEN and CDR2 is SYDVKM. The CDR3 has 11 amino acids. V dropped 10 bases and J dropped 7 bases, with 13 bases sitting between them.